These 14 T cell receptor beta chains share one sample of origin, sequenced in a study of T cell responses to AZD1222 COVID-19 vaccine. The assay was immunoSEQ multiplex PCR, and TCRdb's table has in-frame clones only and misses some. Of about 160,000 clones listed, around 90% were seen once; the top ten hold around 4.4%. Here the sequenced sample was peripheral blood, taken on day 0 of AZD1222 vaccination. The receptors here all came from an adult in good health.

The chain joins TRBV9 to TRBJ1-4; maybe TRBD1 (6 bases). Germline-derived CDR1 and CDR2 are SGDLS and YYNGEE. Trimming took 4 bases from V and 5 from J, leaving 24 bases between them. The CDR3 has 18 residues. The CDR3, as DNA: TGTGCCAGCAGCCACTACAGGGACACCCTAGGGGGAAATGAAAAACTGTTTTTT. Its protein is CASSHYRDTLGGNEKLFF.

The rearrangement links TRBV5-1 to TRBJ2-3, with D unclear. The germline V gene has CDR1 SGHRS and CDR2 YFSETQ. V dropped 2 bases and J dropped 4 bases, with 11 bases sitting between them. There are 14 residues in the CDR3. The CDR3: CASSFGRFADTQYF. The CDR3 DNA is TGCGCCAGCAGCTTCGGACGCTTCGCAGATACGCAGTATTTT.

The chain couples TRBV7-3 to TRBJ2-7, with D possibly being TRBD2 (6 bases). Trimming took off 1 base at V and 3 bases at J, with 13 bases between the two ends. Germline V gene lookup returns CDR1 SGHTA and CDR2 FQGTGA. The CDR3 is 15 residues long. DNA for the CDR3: TGTGCCAGCAGCTTAATGGCCGGGAGTAACTACGAGCAGTACTTC. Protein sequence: CASSLMAGSNYEQYF.

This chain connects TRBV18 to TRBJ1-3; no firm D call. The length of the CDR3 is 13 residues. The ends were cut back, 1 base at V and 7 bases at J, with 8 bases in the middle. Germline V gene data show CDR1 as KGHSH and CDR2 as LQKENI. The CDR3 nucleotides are TGTGCCAGCTCACCACAGGGAGGGAACACCATATATTTT. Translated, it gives CASSPQGGNTIYF.

The CDR3 protein is CAWRLAGVGELFF. Here the CDR3 DNA reads TGTGCCTGGAGGCTAGCGGGGGTTGGGGAGCTGTTTTTT. V and J are TRBV30 and TRBJ2-2; TRBD2 matches 10 bases. CDR3 length equals 13 residues. V shed 3 bases and J 8 bases; nucleotides not matched to a gene: 3. Germline CDR1 reads GTSNPN; CDR2 reads SVGIG (reference sequence).

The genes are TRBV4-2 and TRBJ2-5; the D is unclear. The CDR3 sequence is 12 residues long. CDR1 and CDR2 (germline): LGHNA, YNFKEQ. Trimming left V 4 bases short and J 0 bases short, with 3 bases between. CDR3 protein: CASSRDQETQYF. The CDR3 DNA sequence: TGTGCCAGCAGCCGGGACCAAGAGACCCAGTACTTC.

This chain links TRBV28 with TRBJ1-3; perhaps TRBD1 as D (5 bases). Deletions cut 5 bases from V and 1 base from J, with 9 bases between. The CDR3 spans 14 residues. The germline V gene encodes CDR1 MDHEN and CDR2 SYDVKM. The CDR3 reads CASSPEGSGNTIYF. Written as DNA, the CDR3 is TGTGCCAGCAGTCCGGAGGGGTCTGGAAACACCATATATTTT.

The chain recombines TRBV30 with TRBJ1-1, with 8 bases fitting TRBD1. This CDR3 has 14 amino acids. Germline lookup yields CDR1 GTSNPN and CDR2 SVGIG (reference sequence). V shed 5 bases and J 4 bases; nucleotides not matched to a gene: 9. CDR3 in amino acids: CAWGAGGLGTEAFF. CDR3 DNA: TGTGCCTGGGGGGCAGGGGGCCTAGGCACTGAAGCTTTCTTT. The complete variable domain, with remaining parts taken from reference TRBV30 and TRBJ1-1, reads SQTIHQWPATLVQPVGSPLSLECTVEGTSNPNLYWYRQAAGRGLQLLFYSVGIGQISSEVPQNLSASRPQDRQFILSSKKLLLSDSGFYLCAWGAGGLGTEAFFGQGTRLTVV.

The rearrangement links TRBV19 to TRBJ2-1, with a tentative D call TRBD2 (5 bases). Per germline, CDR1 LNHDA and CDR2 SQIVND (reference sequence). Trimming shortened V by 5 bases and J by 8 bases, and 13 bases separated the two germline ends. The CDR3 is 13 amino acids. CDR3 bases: TGTGCCAGTAGTGGTAGCGCCTTCGATGAGCAGTTCTTC. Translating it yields CASSGSAFDEQFF. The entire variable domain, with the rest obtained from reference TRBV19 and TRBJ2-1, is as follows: DGGITQSPKYLFRKEGQNVTLSCEQNLNHDAMYWYRQDPGQGLRLIYYSQIVNDFQKGDIAEGYSVSREKKESFPLTVTSAQKNPTAFYLCASSGSAFDEQFFGPGTRLTVL.

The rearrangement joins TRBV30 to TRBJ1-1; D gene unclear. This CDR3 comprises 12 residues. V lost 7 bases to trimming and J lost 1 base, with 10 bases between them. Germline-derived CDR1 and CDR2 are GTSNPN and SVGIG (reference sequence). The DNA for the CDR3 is TGTGCCTCTACATCGGAGAACACTGAAGCTTTCTTT. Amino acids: CASTSENTEAFF.

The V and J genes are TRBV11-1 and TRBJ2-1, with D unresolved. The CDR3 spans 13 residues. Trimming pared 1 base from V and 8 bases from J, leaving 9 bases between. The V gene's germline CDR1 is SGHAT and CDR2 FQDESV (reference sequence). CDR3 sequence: CASSLVGQYEQFF. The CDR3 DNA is TGTGCCAGCAGCTTAGTGGGCCAATATGAGCAGTTCTTC.

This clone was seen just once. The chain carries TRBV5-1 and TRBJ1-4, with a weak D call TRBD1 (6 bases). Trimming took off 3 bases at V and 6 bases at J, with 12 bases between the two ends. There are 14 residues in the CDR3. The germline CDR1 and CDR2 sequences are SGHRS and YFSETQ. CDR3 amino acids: CASSSGGADEKLFF. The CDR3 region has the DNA TGCGCCAGCAGCTCGGGGGGCGCCGATGAAAAACTGTTTTTT.

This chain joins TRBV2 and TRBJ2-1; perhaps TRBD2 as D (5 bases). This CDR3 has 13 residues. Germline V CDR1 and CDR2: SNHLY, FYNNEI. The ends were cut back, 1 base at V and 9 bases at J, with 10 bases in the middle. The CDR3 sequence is CASSEERVIEQFF. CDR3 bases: TGTGCCAGCAGTGAAGAGAGGGTAATTGAGCAGTTCTTC.

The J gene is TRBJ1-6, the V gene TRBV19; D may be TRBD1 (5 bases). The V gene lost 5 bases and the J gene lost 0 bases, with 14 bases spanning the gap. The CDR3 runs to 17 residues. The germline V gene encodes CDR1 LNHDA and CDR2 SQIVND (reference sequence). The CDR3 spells CASSPWGTSSYNSPLHF. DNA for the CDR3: TGTGCCAGTAGTCCTTGGGGGACGAGCTCCTATAATTCACCCCTCCACTTT.